The clone carrying this TCR beta chain appeared many times. Antigen: not known. This entry belongs to a study of response to subunit inactivated influenza vaccine. General observations from the study: Authors suggested seasonal influenza vaccinations each recruit few new T cells.

TCRdb reanalysed the RT-PCR reads using MiXCR and keeps one entry per CDR3 protein. This table has roughly 500,000 distinct CDR3 sequences, more than 15% appearing once. In germline, CDR1 is SGHNT, CDR2 YYREEE (reference sequence). Trimming removed 6 bases from V and 4 bases from J, with 14 bases in between. The CDR3 is 13 amino acids. The sequencing used CD4+ T cells sorted from PBMCs, collected less than 30 months after vaccination. This receptor was taken from a man aged 45-69 years who received an inactivated influenza vaccine. The chain couples TRBV5-4 to TRBJ2-7; the D is unclear. CDR3 nucleotides: TGTGCCAGCACCATTATGGGATCTTACGAGCAGTACTTC. It specifies CASTIMGSYEQYF.